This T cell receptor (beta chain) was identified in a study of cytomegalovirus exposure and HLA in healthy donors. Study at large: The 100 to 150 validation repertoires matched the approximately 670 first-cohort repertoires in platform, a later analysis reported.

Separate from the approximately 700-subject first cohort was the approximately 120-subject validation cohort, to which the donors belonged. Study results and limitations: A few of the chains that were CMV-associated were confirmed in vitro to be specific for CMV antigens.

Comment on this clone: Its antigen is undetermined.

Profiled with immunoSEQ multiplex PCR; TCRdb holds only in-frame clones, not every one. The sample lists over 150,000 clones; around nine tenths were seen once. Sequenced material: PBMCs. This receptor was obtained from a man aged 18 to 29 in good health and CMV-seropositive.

The CDR3 here is CASSSSGRGVGVGFF. The CDR3 DNA follows: TGTGCCAGTAGTTCCAGTGGCAGGGGAGTCGGCGTGGGGTTCTTC. This chain links TRBV19 with TRBJ2-1, with D perhaps matching TRBD1 (6 bases). The CDR3 contains 15 residues. The ends were cut back, 5 bases at V and 15 bases at J, with 26 bases in the middle. Germline-derived CDR1 and CDR2 are LNHDA and SQIVND (reference sequence).